This T cell receptor (beta chain) was sequenced during a study of T-cell reconstitution after alpha-beta-depleted transplantation in children. During its preparation, the TCRbeta library received unique molecular identifiers. TCRdb processed the PCR reads anew with MiXCR; each CDR3 protein has one entry. This sample carries about 360,000 distinct CDR3 sequences, approximately 12% of them seen once, and the ten largest clones take around 4.5%. Trimming shortened V by 0 bases and J by 6 bases, and 12 bases separated the two germline ends. Germline V gene lookup returns CDR1 MNHEY and CDR2 SVGAGI. The CDR3 length is 14 residues.

The chain carries TRBV6-5 and TRBJ2-7; tentatively, D is TRBD1 or TRBD2 (5 bases each). The sample here was PBMCs, taken from the stem cell graft. The TCR originated in a human donor who donated a stem cell graft to a child with Fanconi anemia. In DNA form, the CDR3 reads TGTGCCAGCAGTTACTCGACAGCCGGGACCGAGCAGTACTTC. Protein: CASSYSTAGTEQYF.